Presented here are 3 T cell receptor beta chains from one specimen sequenced in a study of T cell responses to AZD1222 COVID-19 vaccine. Only in-frame clones appear in the TCRdb table, and some are missing; sequencing was by immunoSEQ multiplex PCR. The table lists roughly 120,000 clones, over 85% of them singletons. The starting material was peripheral blood, obtained 28 days after the second AZD1222 dose. Receptors were obtained from an adult who received the AZD1222 COVID-19 vaccine.

The V gene is TRBV5-1, the J gene TRBJ2-7; 7 nucleotides line up with TRBD2. Unmatched junction bases numbered 13, after V lost 4 bases and J lost 6 bases. The CDR3 runs to 15 residues. Germline CDR1 reads SGHRS; CDR2 reads YFSETQ. The CDR3 is CASSPGSGTWAEQYF. The CDR3 DNA follows: TGCGCCAGCAGCCCGGGGAGCGGGACCTGGGCCGAGCAGTACTTC.

The chain combines TRBV11-3 with TRBJ1-4; 10 bases fit TRBD1. The J segment lost 2 bases and the V segment lost 5 bases, leaving 11 bases of the junction unmatched. Germline V gene lookup returns CDR1 SGHNT and CDR2 YENEEA. This CDR3 contains 18 residues. CDR3 sequence reads: CASSEEGTGVSTNEKLFF. Here the CDR3 DNA reads TGTGCCAGCAGCGAAGAAGGGACAGGGGTTTCCACTAATGAAAAACTGTTTTTT.

CDR3 nucleotides: TGTGCCAGCAGCCCGGGACTCGTGAACTATGGCTACACCTTC. Its translation: CASSPGLVNYGYTF. The chain uses TRBV5-8 and TRBJ1-2; D is possibly TRBD1 (5 bases). Deletions cut 4 bases from V and 2 bases from J, with 12 bases between. The CDR3 loop spans 14 amino acids. Germline assignment: CDR1 SGHTS and CDR2 YDEGEE.